This TCR beta chain was recovered during a study of T cell responses to AZD1222 COVID-19 vaccine. Study-level results: Mostly white British, mostly female donors; authors suggested clonal diversity may be underestimated.

The CDR3 loop spans 19 amino acids. In germline, CDR1 is SGHRS, CDR2 YFSETQ. The V segment lost 2 bases and the J segment 0 bases; nucleotides outside the gene matches: 14. This clone has more than one count but fewer than ten. The antigen remains unidentified. Sequencing was performed with immunoSEQ multiplex PCR; in TCRdb, only in-frame clones are kept and a portion is missing. The data contain approximately 72,000 clones, about nine tenths of them singletons. Material: peripheral blood, obtained 28 days after the second AZD1222 dose. The clonotype originates from an adult who received the AZD1222 COVID-19 vaccine. The gene calls are TRBV5-1 and TRBJ2-3, with TRBD2 matching 8 bases. CDR3 sequence reads: CASSLGGRMDLLSTDTQYF. CDR3 coding DNA: TGCGCCAGCAGCTTAGGCGGGAGGATGGACTTGTTGAGCACAGATACGCAGTATTTT.